This TCR beta chain was identified in a study of T cell responses to AZD1222 COVID-19 vaccine. General study findings and limits: A rise in Spike-specific TCR breadth and depth followed two AZD1222 doses. Repertoires were collected only later (after the peak T cell response had occurred).

To note about this clone: Its specificity is unknown.

V was trimmed by 9 bases and J by 2 bases, leaving 13 bases between them. This CDR3 spans 13 amino acids. The germline gives CDR1 LNHDA, CDR2 SQIVND (reference sequence). The protocol was immunoSEQ multiplex PCR, while the TCRdb copy is restricted to in-frame clones and leaves out a portion. This repertoire shows 110,000 or so clones, 70% to 90% found once; its top ten account for about 3%. This receptor was taken from an adult who received the AZD1222 COVID-19 vaccine. The starting material was peripheral blood, obtained 28 days after the second AZD1222 dose. The chain links TRBV19 to TRBJ1-2, with D unclear. CDR3 in amino acids: CASSRGDNYGYTF. The CDR3, as DNA: TGTGCCAGCAGTCGGGGAGACAACTATGGCTACACCTTC.